This is a list of T cell receptor beta chains from one sample in a study of shared clonotypes between healthy human individuals. Method: immunoSEQ multiplex PCR; TCRdb's copy keeps in-frame clones and lacks some. In the table there are about 380,000 clones, around 96% of which are singletons. Sequenced material: memory CD8+ T cells sorted from blood. These receptors came from a man aged 25 to 40 in good health. Each CDR3 is given with its conserved first and last residue. The D gene is left open where the match is weak. Clone sizes are given selectively: once, few, many, or a class where the clone is expanded.

j_gene	abundance	v_gene	d_gene	CDR3nt	CDR3aa
TRBJ2-1	.	TRBV5-1	TRBD2	TGCGCCAGCAGCTTGCTTGGAGCGGGAGGGGCCTACAATGAGCAGTTCTTC	CASSLLGAGGAYNEQFF
TRBJ2-7	.	TRBV4-1	.	TGCGCCAGCAGCCAGTTGACGAGCTCCTACGAGCAGTACTTC	CASSQLTSSYEQYF
TRBJ2-7	.	TRBV5-6	TRBD1	TGTGCCAGCAGCCTACAGGGGAGTGAGTCCGAGCAGTACTTC	CASSLQGSESEQYF
TRBJ1-5	.	TRBV5-6	.	TGTGCCAGCAGCTTGGCCCTAACAGGGAATCAGCCCCAGCATTTT	CASSLALTGNQPQHF
TRBJ1-4	.	TRBV19	.	TGTGCCAGTAGGGAGGGGACAAGTGAAAAACTGTTTTTT	CASREGTSEKLFF
TRBJ2-3	.	TRBV5-1	.	TGCGCCAGCAGCTTGGGAGGGTCCACAGATACGCAGTATTTT	CASSLGGSTDTQYF
TRBJ2-5	.	TRBV27	.	TGTGCCAGCAGTTTCCTGGCTACCCTCACAGAGACCCAGTACTTC	CASSFLATLTETQYF
TRBJ1-2	.	TRBV20-1	.	TGCAGTGTAGGGGGATACTATGGCTACACCTTC	CSVGGYYGYTF
TRBJ1-2	.	TRBV28	TRBD1	TGTGCCAGCAGGGGGACAGGGCCGACTCCGTATGGCTACACCTTC	CASRGTGPTPYGYTF
TRBJ1-6	.	TRBV7-8	TRBD1	TGTGCCAGCAGCTTACACCCTAGGGGGCAGGGGAATTCACCCCTCCACTTT	CASSLHPRGQGNSPLHF
TRBJ1-1	once	TRBV4-2	.	TGTGCCAGCAGCCAAGTTGATACTACTACAGCGAACACTGAAGCTTTCTTT	CASSQVDTTTANTEAFF
TRBJ1-2	.	TRBV19	.	TGTGCCAGTCGGACGGGGGGGGCGTTGGGCTATGGCTACACCTTC	CASRTGGALGYGYTF
TRBJ2-4	.	TRBV6-6	.	TGTGCCAGCAGTTACATGACAGTTAAAGCCAAAAACATTCAGTACTTC	CASSYMTVKAKNIQYF
TRBJ1-2	.	TRBV27	TRBD1	TGTGCCAGCAGTTTTCTTACAGGGGGTGGCTACACCTTC	CASSFLTGGGYTF
TRBJ1-1	.	TRBV5-8	TRBD1	TGTGCCAGCAGTATCCCAGGGGGGACTGAAGCTTTCTTT	CASSIPGGTEAFF
TRBJ1-1	.	TRBV19	TRBD1	TGTGCCAGTAGTAGGGGGAGGGGGCTGAACACTGAAGCTTTCTTT	CASSRGRGLNTEAFF
TRBJ2-1	.	TRBV6-5	TRBD2	TGTGCCAGCAGTTATCGGCGGGAGGGTGGTTCCAATGAGCAGTTCTTC	CASSYRREGGSNEQFF
TRBJ2-7	.	TRBV28	TRBD1	TGTGCCAGCAGCTCGGGGACAGCCTTTCCCTACGAGCAGTACTTC	CASSSGTAFPYEQYF
TRBJ2-7	.	TRBV9	.	TGTGCCAGCAGCGTAGGGCAGGGCGCCTACGAGCAGTACTTC	CASSVGQGAYEQYF
TRBJ2-2	.	TRBV5-1	.	TGCGCCAGCAGCTTGCATCTTTGGACCAAGAACACCGGGGAGCTGTTTTTT	CASSLHLWTKNTGELFF
TRBJ2-7	.	TRBV6-5	TRBD1	TGTGCCAGCAGTGCCGGGACAGGGTACGAGCAGTACTTC	CASSAGTGYEQYF
TRBJ2-7	.	TRBV4-1	TRBD1	TGCGCCAGCAGCCAAGAGGAACAGGGGTCCTACGAGCAGTACTTC	CASSQEEQGSYEQYF
TRBJ1-3	.	TRBV19	.	TGTGCCAGTAGTCCCAGCGGAAACACCATATATTTT	CASSPSGNTIYF
TRBJ2-4	.	TRBV6-5	.	TGTGCCAGCAGCCAGGGGAACATTCAGTACTTC	CASSQGNIQYF
TRBJ2-7	.	TRBV20-1	TRBD2	TGCAGTGCTAGTGGAACTAGCGGGTACTTC	CSASGTSGYF
TRBJ2-7	.	TRBV9	TRBD1	TGTGCCAGCAGCGTAGGGTTGACAGGGCAAACTCCCTACGAGCAGTACTTC	CASSVGLTGQTPYEQYF
TRBJ2-7	few	TRBV2	.	TGTGCCAGCAGTGAATCCGGCGAGCAGTACTTC	CASSESGEQYF
TRBJ2-3	.	TRBV18	TRBD2	TGTGCCAGCTCACGTAGCGGGAGCACAGATACGCAGTATTTT	CASSRSGSTDTQYF
TRBJ2-7	.	TRBV2	.	TGTGCCAGCAGTCTAGGGACCTCCCCCTACGAGCAGTACTTC	CASSLGTSPYEQYF
TRBJ2-2	.	TRBV5-1	TRBD2	TGCGCCAGCAGCCTCCAAACCGGGACTATTATAGTCGGGGAGCTGTTTTTT	CASSLQTGTIIVGELFF
TRBJ2-7	.	TRBV28	.	TGTGCCAGCAGTTTCTTGTACGAGCAGTACTTC	CASSFLYEQYF
TRBJ2-7	.	TRBV25-1	TRBD2	TGTGCCAGCAGTCGAACGGGAGGAACCTACGAGCAGTACTTC	CASSRTGGTYEQYF
TRBJ2-1	.	TRBV28	.	TGTGCCAGCAGTCCACCGGGGCGGACAAATGAGCAGTTCTTC	CASSPPGRTNEQFF
TRBJ1-2	.	TRBV30	TRBD1	TGTGCCTGGAACAGGGGCGTTTTCTATGGCTACACCTTC	CAWNRGVFYGYTF
TRBJ1-5	.	TRBV27	.	TGTGCCAGCAGTTTATGGGGGAGGGGCAATCAGCCCCAGCATTTT	CASSLWGRGNQPQHF
TRBJ2-1	.	TRBV30	TRBD2	TGTGCCTGGAGTAGCGGGAGGACGAATGAGCAGTTCTTC	CAWSSGRTNEQFF
TRBJ1-2	.	TRBV6-1	TRBD1	TGTGCCAGCAGTTCCCAGGGGGCTTGGGGCTACACCTTC	CASSSQGAWGYTF
TRBJ2-1	.	TRBV7-2	TRBD2	TGTGCCAGCAGCGAAAGGACTAGCGTCTACAATGAGCAGTTCTTC	CASSERTSVYNEQFF
TRBJ2-6	.	TRBV18	.	TGTGCCAGCTCACAGTCCATAGGGTCCTCTGGGGCCAACGTCCTGACTTTC	CASSQSIGSSGANVLTF
TRBJ1-1	.	TRBV2	.	TGTGCCAGCTTGCCGACAGGCCGTACCACTGAAGCTTTCTTT	CASLPTGRTTEAFF
TRBJ1-6	.	TRBV6-5	.	TGTGCCAGCAGTTACGAATTCGACTTCAATTCACCCCTCCACTTT	CASSYEFDFNSPLHF
TRBJ1-4	.	TRBV5-8	TRBD1	TGTGCCAGCAGCTTTGGGGGACAGCTCTATAATGAAAAACTGTTTTTT	CASSFGGQLYNEKLFF
TRBJ1-1	.	TRBV4-2	TRBD1	TGTGCCAGCAGCCCATGGACAGGCCCCATGAACACTGAAGCTTTCTTT	CASSPWTGPMNTEAFF
TRBJ2-7	.	TRBV7-9	.	TGTGCCAGCAGCTTACCACAGGGACTCGAGCAGTACTTC	CASSLPQGLEQYF
TRBJ2-1	.	TRBV15	TRBD1	TGTGCCACCAGCAGAGATCACCGGGACAGGGGGAATGAGCAGTTCTTC	CATSRDHRDRGNEQFF
TRBJ2-5	once	TRBV18	.	TGTGCCAGCTCACCGAGCCCGAACCAAGAGACCCAGTACTTC	CASSPSPNQETQYF
TRBJ1-2	.	TRBV2	TRBD1	TGTGCCAGCAGCTTCCGGGACAGGGGGAATGGCTACACCTTC	CASSFRDRGNGYTF
TRBJ1-5	.	TRBV27	.	TGTGCCAGCAGTTTTCGTGGGAGCAATCAGCCCCAGCATTTT	CASSFRGSNQPQHF
TRBJ2-6	.	TRBV7-7	.	TGTGCTAGCAGCTTCAGGGGGGCCAACGTCCTGACTTTC	CASSFRGANVLTF
TRBJ2-5	.	TRBV18	TRBD2	TGTGCCAGCTCTCCCCTTCGACTAGCGGGAGGTCAGGAGACCCAGTACTTC	CASSPLRLAGGQETQYF
TRBJ2-7	.	TRBV30	.	TGTGCCTGGAGTGTCGCGCAGGGGGGACCCTACGAGCAGTACTTC	CAWSVAQGGPYEQYF
TRBJ2-7	.	TRBV5-1	TRBD2	TGCGCCAGCAGCCCCAACGTGATAGCGGGAGGCGAGCAGTACTTC	CASSPNVIAGGEQYF
TRBJ1-6	.	TRBV30	TRBD1	TGTGCCTGGAGGAGACAGGGACTTAATTCACCCCTCCACTTT	CAWRRQGLNSPLHF
TRBJ2-7	.	TRBV28	.	TGTGCCAGCAGAACCCCTAGCGTCAGGTTCGGGGAGTGGTACTTC	CASRTPSVRFGEWYF
TRBJ2-3	.	TRBV28	.	TGTGCCAGCAGTTTACAGGGGAGCACAGATACGCAGTATTTT	CASSLQGSTDTQYF